This entry describes one TCR beta chain. These data originate in a study of blood T cell repertoires in COVID-19. Study-level background: Researchers got acute and convalescent COVID-19 samples from the United States, Italy and Spain. The cDNA or gDNA used as material had been derived from T cells, B-cell-depleted T cells, or PBMCs.

The authors' processing: Estimation of nucleated cell counts relied on the amplification of reference gene primers. Produced via immunoSEQ multiplex PCR; TCRdb's table is partial and in-frame only. V, J and clone size derive from that table, while D and trimming were established from the DNA sequence. The sample has about 120,000 clones, approximately 90% seen once. Deletions cut 5 bases from V and 4 bases from J, with 9 bases between. CDR3 length: 13 amino acids. The germline gives CDR1 MNHEY, CDR2 SMNVEV (reference sequence). The receptor comes from a man between 65 and 85 years old with active or convalescent COVID-19. The sequenced sample was peripheral blood. The chain joins TRBV27 to TRBJ2-1; D gene ambiguous. The CDR3 spells CASSHGGYNEQFF. DNA of the CDR3: TGTGCCAGCAGTCACGGCGGTTACAATGAGCAGTTCTTC.